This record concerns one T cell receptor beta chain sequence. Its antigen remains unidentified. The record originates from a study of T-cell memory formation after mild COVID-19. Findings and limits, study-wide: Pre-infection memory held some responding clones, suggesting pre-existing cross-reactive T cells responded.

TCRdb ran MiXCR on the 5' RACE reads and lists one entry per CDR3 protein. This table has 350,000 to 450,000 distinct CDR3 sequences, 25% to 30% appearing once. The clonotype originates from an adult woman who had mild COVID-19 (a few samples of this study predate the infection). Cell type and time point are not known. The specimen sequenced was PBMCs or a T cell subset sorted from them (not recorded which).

CDR3 sequence: CASSQDAWGYTF. The CDR3 DNA reads TGCGCCAGCAGCCAAGACGCCTGGGGCTACACCTTC. The chain couples TRBV4-1 to TRBJ1-2; D uncertain. The CDR3 extends over 12 amino acids. V lost 0 bases to trimming and J lost 8 bases, with 7 bases between them. CDR1 is MGHRA and CDR2 is YSYEKL in the germline V gene.